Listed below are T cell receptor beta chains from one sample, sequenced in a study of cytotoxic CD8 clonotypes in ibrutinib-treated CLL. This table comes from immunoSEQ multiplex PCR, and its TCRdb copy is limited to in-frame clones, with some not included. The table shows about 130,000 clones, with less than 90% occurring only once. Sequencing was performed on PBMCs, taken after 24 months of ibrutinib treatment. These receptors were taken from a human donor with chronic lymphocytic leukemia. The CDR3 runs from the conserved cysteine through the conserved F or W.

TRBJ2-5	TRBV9	CASSVALQPGVGTQYF
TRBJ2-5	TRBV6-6	CASSPVGETQYF
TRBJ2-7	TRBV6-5	CASSYLRTGQYEQYF
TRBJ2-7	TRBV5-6	CASSRWGREMSYEQYF
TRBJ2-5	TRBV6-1	CASSEERDPLSQETQYF
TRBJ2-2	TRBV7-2	CASRPPSGGNTGELFF
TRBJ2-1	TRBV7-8	CASSLALAGGFEQFF
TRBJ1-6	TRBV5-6	CASSLMARGGWFGSPLHF
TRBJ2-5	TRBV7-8	CASSLGAETQYF
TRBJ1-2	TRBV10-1	CASSEWAGVEYGYTF
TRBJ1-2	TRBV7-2	CASSAGVGYGYTF
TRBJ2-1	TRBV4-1	CASSHPRGATEQFF
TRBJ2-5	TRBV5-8	CASSEGLTRYQETQYF
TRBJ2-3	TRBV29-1	CSQRGHSTDTQYF
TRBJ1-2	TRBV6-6	CASRGQERYTF
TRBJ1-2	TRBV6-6	CATQNQELAGYGYTF
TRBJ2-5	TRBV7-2	CASSPRGVHQETQYF
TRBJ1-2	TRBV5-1	CASSLGGDSYAPNYGYTF
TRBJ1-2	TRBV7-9	CASSFGRTALGYGYTF
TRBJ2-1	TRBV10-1	CASSEAYEQFF
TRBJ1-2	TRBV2	CASSVEAGVGYTF
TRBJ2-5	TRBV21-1	CASRGLAGVQETQYF
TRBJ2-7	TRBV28	CATKREGGSYEQYF
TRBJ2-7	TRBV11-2	CASSLEPPGQGFHYEQYF
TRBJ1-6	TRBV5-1	CASRDEYNSPLHF
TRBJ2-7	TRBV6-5	CASSYSHRRRVYEQYF
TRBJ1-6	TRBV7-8	CASSSSSVGFRNSPLHF
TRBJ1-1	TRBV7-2	CASSLGYGQTEAFF
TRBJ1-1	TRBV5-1	CASSLWSGSEAFF
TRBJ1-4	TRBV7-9	CASSPRGDSATNEKLFF
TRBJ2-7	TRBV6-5	CASSPFSGEQYF
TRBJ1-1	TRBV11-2	CASSVGDTEAFF